This T cell receptor (beta chain) was obtained from a study of blood T cell repertoires in COVID-19 (dated by TCRdb to 2018 to 2021). With respect to the entire study: The collaborator samples originated in the United States, Italy and Spain and spanned the acute and convalescent phases of COVID-19. The material from the prospective study consisted of cDNA or gDNA derived from T cells, B-cell-depleted T cells, or PBMCs. Subjects who had been exposed to COVID-19, were actively infected with it, or had recovered from it provided the deeply sampled blood TCRbeta repertoires that made up the dataset. The repertoires were released in a freely available public database intended as a resource for research on the immune response to SARS-CoV-2. Samples were obtained from the ongoing ImmuneRACE study (first 160 participants) and from about 1,300 subjects provided by 6 global collaborators. Nearly every sample came with metadata listing a de-identified subject ID, COVID-19 status, age in years and sex. Where available, HLA class I and class II types were obtained from metadata supplied by the sample provider rather than from assay-based typing. The full study reports these points: The quantity of clinical and demographic metadata differed by source and by participant and was supplied without curation.

TCRbeta CDR3 regions were amplified from genomic DNA using the immunoSEQ Assay, a bias-controlled multiplex PCR. In the original analysis: The number of nucleated cells in each sample was estimated from the amplification of reference gene primers within the assay. To quantify the absolute abundance of each unique TCRbeta CDR3 rearrangement, sequence reads were collapsed and filtered. For each sample, productive Simpson clonality was calculated as the square root of Simpson's diversity index across productive rearrangements. TCRdb holds this immuneACCESS table with in-frame rearrangements only. Some clones are missing; in checked studies, unresolved V genes explain under half, and the rest has no known cause. V and J calls and clone size are given by that table; D and trimming were obtained from the DNA. This sample has around 400,000 clones in its table, and around 87% of those were observed once. The ten largest clones add up to about 2.3% of the sample.

Details on this clone: Its antigen remains undetermined. Base qualities are not provided; no much larger clone lies one nucleotide away.

Its CDR3 holds 17 amino acids, cysteine through phenylalanine. Left in the record is the CDR3 DNA by itself, 51 bases read in frame from the first base. The germline V and J ends show losses of 3 bases and 4 bases respectively, and no gene match explains 11 bases of the junction. In the germline V gene, CDR1 corresponds to SGDLS and CDR2 to YYNGEE. In Seattle, one collaborating source enrolled patients while the infection was active and tracked those patients longitudinally over the course of disease. Each collaborating institution followed its own protocols to collect whole blood in K2EDTA tubes. For TCRbeta analysis, collaborator samples were shipped as frozen whole blood, as isolated PBMCs, or as DNA extracted from either sample type.

Sequencing was carried out using peripheral blood. The sequence was collected from a woman aged 55-70 years with COVID-19, enrolled during active disease. The rearrangement joined TRBV9 to TRBJ1-2; TRBD1 lines up with 11 middle nucleotides. The CDR3 sequence is CASSAWDRGSRGYGYTF. The DNA sequence is given as TGTGCCAGCAGCGCATGGGACAGGGGGTCGCGTGGCTATGGCTACACCTTC.